A selection of T cell receptor beta chains follows, all from one sample in a study of blood T cell repertoires in COVID-19. The protocol was immunoSEQ multiplex PCR, while the TCRdb copy is restricted to in-frame clones and leaves out a portion. The sample gives 160,000 or so clones, approximately 78% of which show up once; 11% is in the top ten. Sequencing input: peripheral blood. These receptors all come from a human donor in a cohort sampled during active COVID-19. CDR3s include the opening cysteine and the closing phenylalanine or tryptophan. Each record gives: clone size, V gene, CDR3 length, D gene, J gene, CDR3 protein, CDR3 DNA. A D gene is named only where the DNA matches it firmly. Expanded clones are given a class, and other clones once, few, many or no size at all.

>NA|TRBV29-1|13|NA|TRBJ2-7
CSVVGLNKYEQYF
TGCAGCGTTGTTGGACTAAACAAATACGAGCAGTACTTC
>few|TRBV19|13|TRBD1|TRBJ2-5
CASGTGRWETQYF
TGTGCCAGTGGGACAGGGAGGTGGGAGACCCAGTACTTC
>once|TRBV24-1|15|TRBD1|TRBJ2-1
CATRGGTGAYNEQFF
TGTGCCACCAGGGGGGGGACAGGGGCCTACAATGAGCAGTTCTTC
>once|TRBV7-9|17|TRBD2|TRBJ2-7
CASSRLAGGQPPYEQYF
TGTGCCAGCAGCCGTCTAGCGGGGGGACAGCCCCCCTACGAGCAGTACTTC
>NA|TRBV27|13|TRBD1|TRBJ1-1
CASSLDRVTEAFF
TGTGCCAGCAGCCTGGACAGGGTCACTGAAGCTTTCTTT
>NA|TRBV7-8|16|TRBD2|TRBJ2-7
CASSFKLAGPAGEQYF
TGTGCCAGCAGCTTCAAACTAGCGGGCCCCGCGGGCGAGCAGTACTTC
>NA|TRBV14|16|TRBD2|TRBJ2-7
CASSQDLAGEDHEQYF
TGTGCCAGCAGCCAAGATCTGGCGGGAGAGGACCACGAGCAGTACTTC
>NA|TRBV18|18|TRBD1|TRBJ1-2
CASSPPRQGGPPNYGYTF
TGTGCCAGCTCACCACCGAGACAGGGTGGACCGCCTAACTATGGCTACACCTTC
>NA|TRBV6-1|14|TRBD1|TRBJ2-7
CASSEGTGRYEQYF
TGTGCCAGCAGTGAAGGGACAGGCAGGTACGAGCAGTACTTC
>NA|TRBV4-3|16|TRBD1|TRBJ1-6
CASSQDRGKENSPLHF
TGCGCCAGCAGCCAGGACAGGGGGAAGGAGAATTCACCCCTCCACTTT
>NA|TRBV11-1|14|TRBD1|TRBJ2-2
CASSHPDRVGELFF
TGTGCCAGCAGCCACCCCGACAGGGTCGGGGAGCTGTTTTTT
>NA|TRBV5-5|16|NA|TRBJ2-2
CASSLGTTPNTGELFF
TGTGCCAGCAGCCTTGGTACGACTCCTAACACCGGGGAGCTGTTTTTT
>NA|TRBV7-8|17|NA|TRBJ2-3
CASSTTLSTASTDTQYF
TGTGCCAGCAGCACCACATTGTCAACCGCTAGCACAGATACGCAGTATTTT
>NA|TRBV10-3|16|TRBD2|TRBJ2-2
CAISGGLAGNTGELFF
TGTGCCATCAGTGGGGGACTAGCGGGGAACACCGGGGAGCTGTTTTTT
>NA|TRBV9|15|NA|TRBJ2-5
CASSVGRQSQETQYF
TGTGCCAGCAGCGTAGGTCGTCAGTCCCAGGAGACCCAGTACTTC
>once|TRBV11-2|15|TRBD2|TRBJ2-3
CASSLVSSGADTQYF
TGTGCCAGCAGCTTAGTTTCTAGCGGGGCAGATACGCAGTATTTT
>NA|TRBV27|14|NA|TRBJ2-7
CASSRGRGTYEQYF
TGTGCCAGCAGCCGTGGGAGAGGAACCTACGAGCAGTACTTC
>NA|TRBV5-1|15|NA|TRBJ2-5
CASSRGEGRQETQYF
TGCGCCAGCAGCCGGGGTGAGGGGAGGCAAGAGACCCAGTACTTC
>NA|TRBV7-2|15|TRBD2|TRBJ2-7
CASSLATSATYEQYF
TGTGCCAGCAGCTTAGCCACTAGCGCTACCTACGAGCAGTACTTC
>NA|TRBV20-1|10|NA|TRBJ1-1
CSAVRGEAFF
TGCAGTGCTGTAAGGGGTGAAGCTTTCTTT
>NA|TRBV29-1|13|TRBD1|TRBJ2-7
CSVEGDRGDEQYF
TGCAGCGTTGAAGGAGACAGGGGCGACGAGCAGTACTTC
>NA|TRBV6-5|15|NA|TRBJ2-7
CASSRPTNTAHEQYF
TGTGCCAGCAGTCGACCGACTAATACGGCCCACGAGCAGTACTTC
>NA|TRBV5-1|15|TRBD1|TRBJ2-7
CASSPRDRGTYEQYF
TGCGCCAGCAGCCCCCGGGACAGGGGAACCTACGAGCAGTACTTC
>NA|TRBV5-5|16|NA|TRBJ2-6
CASSLSASSLANVLTF
TGTGCCAGCAGCTTGAGCGCCTCTTCCCTGGCCAACGTCCTGACTTTC
>NA|TRBV19|16|TRBD1|TRBJ1-5
CASSRPQGAVGQPQHF
TGTGCCAGTAGTAGACCTCAGGGGGCTGTTGGTCAGCCCCAGCATTTT
>few|TRBV7-2|15|TRBD2|TRBJ2-1
CASSPGGEVHNEQFF
TGTGCCAGCAGCCCCGGGGGGGAAGTCCACAATGAGCAGTTCTTC
>NA|TRBV5-5|15|TRBD1|TRBJ2-3
CASSLEPRTGDTQYF
TGTGCCAGCAGCTTGGAGCCCCGGACAGGAGATACGCAGTATTTT
>NA|TRBV10-1|15|NA|TRBJ2-3
CASSESWRLTDTQYF
TGCGCCAGCAGTGAGTCGTGGCGGCTAACAGATACGCAGTATTTT
>NA|TRBV30|12|NA|TRBJ1-2
CALGQGSYGYTF
TGTGCCTTGGGGCAGGGGAGCTATGGCTACACCTTC
>NA|TRBV30|11|NA|TRBJ1-2
CAWTSNYGYTF
TGTGCCTGGACCTCTAACTATGGCTACACCTTC
>once|TRBV21-1|14|NA|TRBJ2-7
CASSKQTATYEQYF
TGTGCCAGCAGCAAACAAACAGCCACCTACGAGCAGTACTTC
>NA|TRBV24-1|15|TRBD2|TRBJ2-3
CATSLRAGGTDTQYF
TGTGCCACTTCCCTGAGGGCGGGGGGAACAGATACGCAGTATTTT
>NA|TRBV27|17|TRBD2|TRBJ2-2
CASSFRGEGAGTGELFF
TGTGCCAGCAGTTTCCGGGGGGAGGGCGCCGGCACCGGGGAGCTGTTTTTT
>NA|TRBV7-2|13|NA|TRBJ1-5
CASNALRNQPQHF
TGTGCCAGCAACGCGCTGCGTAATCAGCCCCAGCATTTT
>NA|TRBV14|15|NA|TRBJ1-4
CASSQVRGENEKLFF
TGTGCCAGCAGCCAAGTTCGCGGGGAAAATGAAAAACTGTTTTTT
>NA|TRBV15|17|NA|TRBJ1-5
CATSRDIRAGKGQPQHF
TGTGCCACCAGCAGAGATATTCGGGCAGGGAAAGGGCAGCCCCAGCATTTT
>NA|TRBV3-1/TRBV3-2|14|NA|TRBJ1-6
CASSKLGLNSPLHF
TGTGCCAGCAGCAAACTGGGACTTAATTCACCCCTCCACTTT
>NA|TRBV5-4|13|NA|TRBJ2-7
CASSLGRGGEQYF
TGTGCCAGCAGCTTGGGGCGGGGAGGCGAGCAGTACTTC
>NA|TRBV24-1|15|NA|TRBJ1-5
CATSDSGAGGQPQHF
TGTGCCACCAGTGATTCAGGGGCAGGCGGACAGCCCCAGCATTTT
>NA|TRBV5-4|15|NA|TRBJ1-4
CASSLAGPGDEKLFF
TGTGCCAGCAGTCTCGCGGGTCCGGGAGATGAAAAACTGTTTTTT
>NA|TRBV6-5|13|NA|TRBJ1-1
CASSYPGDAEAFF
TGTGCCAGCAGTTACCCAGGGGACGCTGAAGCTTTCTTT
>few|TRBV28|14|TRBD1|TRBJ2-2
CASSLTGGTGELFF
TGTGCCAGCAGTTTGACAGGGGGCACCGGGGAGCTGTTTTTT
>NA|TRBV10-2|13|NA|TRBJ1-1
CASSEGGFSEAFF
TGCGCCAGCAGTGAGGGGGGGTTCAGTGAAGCTTTCTTT
>NA|TRBV10-1|12|NA|TRBJ1-4
CASGGGSEKLFF
TGCGCCAGCGGGGGGGGAAGTGAAAAACTGTTTTTT
>NA|TRBV9|17|TRBD2|TRBJ2-7
CASSPRRTSGGADEQYF
TGTGCCAGCAGCCCCCGCCGGACTAGCGGGGGGGCCGACGAGCAGTACTTC
>few|TRBV6-5|12|TRBD1|TRBJ2-7
CASSPQGYEQYF
TGTGCCAGCAGTCCACAGGGGTACGAGCAGTACTTC
>NA|TRBV10-3|14|TRBD1|TRBJ1-1
CAISEAGGLGEAFF
TGTGCCATCAGTGAGGCAGGGGGACTGGGTGAAGCTTTCTTT
>NA|TRBV24-1|14|NA|TRBJ1-2
CATSDPGGGWGYTF
TGTGCCACCAGTGACCCGGGGGGCGGCTGGGGCTACACCTTC
>NA|TRBV27|16|NA|TRBJ1-2
CASSLYETGAGDGYTF
TGTGCCAGCAGTTTATATGAAACGGGCGCAGGGGATGGCTACACCTTC
>NA|TRBV5-1|15|NA|TRBJ2-3
CASSLEQGLADTQYF
TGCGCCAGCAGCTTGGAGCAGGGTTTGGCAGATACGCAGTATTTT